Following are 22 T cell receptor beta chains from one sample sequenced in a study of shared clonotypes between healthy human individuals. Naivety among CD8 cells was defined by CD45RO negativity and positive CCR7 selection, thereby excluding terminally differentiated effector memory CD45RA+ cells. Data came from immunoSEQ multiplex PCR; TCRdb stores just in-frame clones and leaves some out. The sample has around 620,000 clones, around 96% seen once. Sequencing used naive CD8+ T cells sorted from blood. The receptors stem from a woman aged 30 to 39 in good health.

The CDR3 bases are TGCGCCAGCAGCCAAGGGGGGTCGAAACTGTTTTTT. Its protein product is CASSQGGSKLFF. The chain couples TRBV4-1 to TRBJ1-4; D perhaps matches TRBD1 (5 bases). The germline V gene encodes CDR1 MGHRA and CDR2 YSYEKL. Trimming cost V 1 base and J 11 bases, with 8 bases left between them. CDR3 size: 12 residues.

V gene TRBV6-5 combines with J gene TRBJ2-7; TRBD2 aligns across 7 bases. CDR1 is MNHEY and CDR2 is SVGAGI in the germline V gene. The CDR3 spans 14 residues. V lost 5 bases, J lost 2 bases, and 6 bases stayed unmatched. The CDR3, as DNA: TGTGCCAGCAGTCAGCGGGACTTCGCCTACGAGCAGTACTTC. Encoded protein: CASSQRDFAYEQYF.

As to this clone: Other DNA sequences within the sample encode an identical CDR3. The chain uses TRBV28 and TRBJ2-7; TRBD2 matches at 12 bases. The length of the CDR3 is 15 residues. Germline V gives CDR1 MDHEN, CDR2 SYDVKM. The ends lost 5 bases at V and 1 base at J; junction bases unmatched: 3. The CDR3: CASSPGLAGSYEQYF. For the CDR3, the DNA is TGTGCCAGCAGTCCCGGACTAGCGGGATCCTACGAGCAGTACTTC.

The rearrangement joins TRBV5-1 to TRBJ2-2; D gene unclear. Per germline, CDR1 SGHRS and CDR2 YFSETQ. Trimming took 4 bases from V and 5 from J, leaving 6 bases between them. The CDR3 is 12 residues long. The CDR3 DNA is TGCGCCAGCAGCGTAAAGACCGGGGAGCTGTTTTTT. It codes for CASSVKTGELFF.

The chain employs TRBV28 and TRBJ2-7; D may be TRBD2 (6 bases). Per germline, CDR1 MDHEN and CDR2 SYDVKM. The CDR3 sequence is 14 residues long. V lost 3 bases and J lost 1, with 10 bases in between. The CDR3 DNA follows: TGTGCCAGCAGTTTGGGTAGCGGTTCCTACGAGCAGTACTTC. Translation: CASSLGSGSYEQYF.

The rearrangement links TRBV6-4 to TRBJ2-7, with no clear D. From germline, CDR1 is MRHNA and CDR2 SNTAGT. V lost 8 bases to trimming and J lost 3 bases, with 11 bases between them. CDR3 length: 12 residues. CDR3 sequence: CASSTRFYEQYF. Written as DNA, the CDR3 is TGTGCCAGCTCTACCCGCTTCTACGAGCAGTACTTC.

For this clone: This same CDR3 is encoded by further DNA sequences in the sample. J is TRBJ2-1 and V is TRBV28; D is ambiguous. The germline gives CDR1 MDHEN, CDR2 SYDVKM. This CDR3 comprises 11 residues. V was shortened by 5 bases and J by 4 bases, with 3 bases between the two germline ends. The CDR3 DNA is TGTGCCAGCAGTCCATACAATGAGCAGTTCTTC. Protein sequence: CASSPYNEQFF.

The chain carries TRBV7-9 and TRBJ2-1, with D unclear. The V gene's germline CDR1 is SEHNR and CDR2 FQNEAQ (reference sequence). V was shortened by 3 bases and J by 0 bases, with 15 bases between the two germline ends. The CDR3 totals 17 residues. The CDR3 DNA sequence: TGTGCCAGCAGCTTCCCTTTGGGATCGAGCTCCTACAATGAGCAGTTCTTC. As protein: CASSFPLGSSSYNEQFF.

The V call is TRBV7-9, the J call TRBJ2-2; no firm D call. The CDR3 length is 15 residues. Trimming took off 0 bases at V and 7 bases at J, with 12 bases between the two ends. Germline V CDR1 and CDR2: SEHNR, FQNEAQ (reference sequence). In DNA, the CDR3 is TGTGCCAGCAGCTTAGCGCGAGAGAAGAACGGGGAGCTGTTTTTT. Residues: CASSLAREKNGELFF.

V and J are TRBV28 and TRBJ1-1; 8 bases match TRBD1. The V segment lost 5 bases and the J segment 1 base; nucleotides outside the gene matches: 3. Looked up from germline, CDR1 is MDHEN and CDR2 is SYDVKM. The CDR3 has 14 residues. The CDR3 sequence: CASSITGGNTEAFF. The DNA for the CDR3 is TGTGCCAGCAGTATAACAGGGGGGAACACTGAAGCTTTCTTT.

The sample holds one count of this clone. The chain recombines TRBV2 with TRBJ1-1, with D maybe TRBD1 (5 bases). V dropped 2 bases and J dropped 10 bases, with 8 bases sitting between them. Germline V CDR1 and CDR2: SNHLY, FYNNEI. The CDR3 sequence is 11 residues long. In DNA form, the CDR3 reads TGTGCCAGCAGTGAAAGTGGGGGAGCTTTCTTT. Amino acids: CASSESGGAFF.

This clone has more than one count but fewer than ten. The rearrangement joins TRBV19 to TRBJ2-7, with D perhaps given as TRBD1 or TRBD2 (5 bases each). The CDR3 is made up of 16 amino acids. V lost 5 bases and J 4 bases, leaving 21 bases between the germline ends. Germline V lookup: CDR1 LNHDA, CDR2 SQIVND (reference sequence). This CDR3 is CASSSGDGGFGYEQYF. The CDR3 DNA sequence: TGTGCCAGTAGTTCCGGGGACGGCGGATTTGGGTACGAGCAGTACTTC. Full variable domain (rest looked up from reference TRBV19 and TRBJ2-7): DGGITQSPKYLFRKEGQNVTLSCEQNLNHDAMYWYRQDPGQGLRLIYYSQIVNDFQKGDIAEGYSVSREKKESFPLTVTSAQKNPTAFYLCASSSGDGGFGYEQYFGPGTRLTVT.

The DNA for the CDR3 is TGTGCCAGCAGCTATCCGACTAGCGGTCCCCGGTCAGATACGCAGTATTTT. Translated: CASSYPTSGPRSDTQYF. This sequence joins TRBV7-9 and TRBJ2-3, with TRBD2 matching over 9 bases. In germline, CDR1 is SEHNR, CDR2 FQNEAQ (reference sequence). V was pared by 4 bases and J by 4 bases, with 12 bases of the junction left unmatched. The CDR3 contains 17 residues.

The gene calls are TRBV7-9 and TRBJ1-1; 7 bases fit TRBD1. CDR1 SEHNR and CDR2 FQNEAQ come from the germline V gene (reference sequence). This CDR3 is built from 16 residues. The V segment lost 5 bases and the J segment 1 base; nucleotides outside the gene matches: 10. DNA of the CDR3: TGTGCCAGCAGCCAAGGACAGGCATTTGGGAACACTGAAGCTTTCTTT. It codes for CASSQGQAFGNTEAFF.

In DNA form, the CDR3 reads TGCGCCAGCTGCCGGATTGGGTTGGAGATGTCCTACGAGCAGTACTTC. The encoded protein is CASCRIGLEMSYEQYF. This chain links TRBV23-1 with TRBJ2-7; unclear D gene. TRBV23-1 is an open reading frame whose function is uncertain. The CDR3 extends over 16 amino acids. Between the trimmed V and J ends, which lost 8 bases and 1 base, there was a span of 21 bases.

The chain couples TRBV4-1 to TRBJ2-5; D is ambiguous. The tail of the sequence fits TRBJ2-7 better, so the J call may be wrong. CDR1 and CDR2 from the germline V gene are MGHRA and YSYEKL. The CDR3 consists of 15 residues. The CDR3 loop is CASSLGPQDSYEQYF. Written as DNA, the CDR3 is TGCGCCAGCAGCCTTGGCCCCCAGGATTCCTACGAGCAGTACTTC.

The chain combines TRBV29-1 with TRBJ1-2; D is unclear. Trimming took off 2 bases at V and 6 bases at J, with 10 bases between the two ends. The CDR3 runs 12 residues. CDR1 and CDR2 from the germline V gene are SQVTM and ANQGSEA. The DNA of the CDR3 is TGCAGCGTTGAAACTTGGAACGATGGCTACACCTTC. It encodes CSVETWNDGYTF.

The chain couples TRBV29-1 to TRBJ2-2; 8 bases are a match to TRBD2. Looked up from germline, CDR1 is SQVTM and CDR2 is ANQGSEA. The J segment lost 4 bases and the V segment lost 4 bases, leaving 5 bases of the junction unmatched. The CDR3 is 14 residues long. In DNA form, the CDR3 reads TGCAGCGTTGGGGAGCTAGCGGGCACCGGGGAGCTGTTTTTT. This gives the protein CSVGELAGTGELFF.

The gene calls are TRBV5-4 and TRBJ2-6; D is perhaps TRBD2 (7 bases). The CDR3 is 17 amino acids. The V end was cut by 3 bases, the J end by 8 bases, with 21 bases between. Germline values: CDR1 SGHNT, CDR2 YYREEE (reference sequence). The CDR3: CASSSGGGQGVSNVLTF. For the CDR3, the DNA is TGTGCCAGCAGCTCCGGCGGGGGACAAGGGGTGTCCAACGTCCTGACTTTC.

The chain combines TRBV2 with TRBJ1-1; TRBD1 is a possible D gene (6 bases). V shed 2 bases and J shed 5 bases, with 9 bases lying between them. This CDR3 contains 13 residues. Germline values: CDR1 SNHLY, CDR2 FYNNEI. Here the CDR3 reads CASSETGWTEAFF. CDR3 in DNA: TGTGCCAGCAGTGAAACAGGGTGGACTGAAGCTTTCTTT.

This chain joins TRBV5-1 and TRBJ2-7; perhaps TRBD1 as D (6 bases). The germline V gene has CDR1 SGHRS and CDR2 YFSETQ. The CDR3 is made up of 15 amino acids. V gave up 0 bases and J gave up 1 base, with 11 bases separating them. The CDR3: CASSLVQGRSYEQYF. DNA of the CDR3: TGCGCCAGCAGCTTGGTCCAGGGGCGATCCTACGAGCAGTACTTC.

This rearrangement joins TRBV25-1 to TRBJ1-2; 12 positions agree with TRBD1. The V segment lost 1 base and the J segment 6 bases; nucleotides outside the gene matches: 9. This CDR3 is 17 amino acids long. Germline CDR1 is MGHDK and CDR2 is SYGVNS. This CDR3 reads CASSELRDRGLLDGYTF. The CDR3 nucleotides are TGTGCCAGCAGTGAATTAAGGGACAGGGGGCTTTTGGATGGCTACACCTTC.